This T cell receptor (beta chain) emerged from a study of cytomegalovirus exposure and HLA in healthy donors. Note on this clone: Its antigen is undetermined. This same CDR3 is encoded by further DNA sequences in the sample.

The PCR was carried out with 60 Vbeta primers and 13 Jbeta primers. Assay: immunoSEQ multiplex PCR; the TCRdb copy retains only in-frame clones and omits some. Among around 160,000 clones listed, approximately 67% were seen once. The CDR3 length is 14 residues. Trimming took off 3 bases at V and 0 bases at J, with 8 bases between the two ends. CDR1 and CDR2 (germline): LNHDA, SQIVND (reference sequence). Study-wide results and limits: A missense DCLRE1C variant was associated with V- and J-gene trimming of TCR beta chains in a later analysis, and an independent cohort replicated the association.

This TCR was sampled from a woman younger than 35 in good health and CMV-seropositive. The genes are TRBV19 and TRBJ2-5; the D gene is possibly TRBD2 (5 bases). The sequenced sample consisted of PBMCs. The CDR3 DNA follows: TGTGCCAGTAGTATCGGCGGGTACCAAGAGACCCAGTACTTC. This codes for CASSIGGYQETQYF. Combining the CDR3 with reference TRBV19 and TRBJ2-5 gives the whole variable domain DGGITQSPKYLFRKEGQNVTLSCEQNLNHDAMYWYRQDPGQGLRLIYYSQIVNDFQKGDIAEGYSVSREKKESFPLTVTSAQKNPTAFYLCASSIGGYQETQYFGPGTRLLVL.